This TCR beta chain is from a study of human T cells and chemical hapten exposure. Individual cDNA molecules received unique molecular identifiers in the library. TCRdb processed the RACE reads anew with MiXCR; each CDR3 protein has one entry. The sample consists of about 37,000 distinct CDR3 sequences, more than 6% of them appearing once. Documented time point: patch test 1, 2 weeks after DPC sensitization. Specified treatment: therapeutic diphenylcyclopropenone sensitization with weekly scalp DPC. Total RNA was isolated from whole blood that had not been fractionated. With 5 bases clipped from V and 3 bases from J, the junction kept 6 bases outside the gene matches. Germline-derived CDR1 and CDR2 are SGHAT and FQNNGV. There are 14 residues in the CDR3. At least ten counts were recorded for this clonotype.

The genes are TRBV11-2 and TRBJ2-7; TRBD1 agrees at 8 bases. This clonotype was obtained from a woman aged 25 to 39 with alopecia areata. Some clones in this sample may be carry-over from other donors' samples. Source: whole blood, taken in connection with sensitization to the hapten diphenylcyclopropenone (DPC). The CDR3 loop is CASSASTGGYEQYF. CDR3 bases: TGTGCCAGCAGCGCAAGCACAGGGGGCTACGAGCAGTACTTC. Filled out from reference TRBV11-2 and TRBJ2-7, the complete variable domain reads EAGVAQSPRYKIIEKRQSVAFWCNPISGHATLYWYQQILGQGPKLLIQFQNNGVVDDSQLPKDRFSAERLKGVDSTLKIQPAKLEDSAVYLCASSASTGGYEQYFGPGTRLTVT.